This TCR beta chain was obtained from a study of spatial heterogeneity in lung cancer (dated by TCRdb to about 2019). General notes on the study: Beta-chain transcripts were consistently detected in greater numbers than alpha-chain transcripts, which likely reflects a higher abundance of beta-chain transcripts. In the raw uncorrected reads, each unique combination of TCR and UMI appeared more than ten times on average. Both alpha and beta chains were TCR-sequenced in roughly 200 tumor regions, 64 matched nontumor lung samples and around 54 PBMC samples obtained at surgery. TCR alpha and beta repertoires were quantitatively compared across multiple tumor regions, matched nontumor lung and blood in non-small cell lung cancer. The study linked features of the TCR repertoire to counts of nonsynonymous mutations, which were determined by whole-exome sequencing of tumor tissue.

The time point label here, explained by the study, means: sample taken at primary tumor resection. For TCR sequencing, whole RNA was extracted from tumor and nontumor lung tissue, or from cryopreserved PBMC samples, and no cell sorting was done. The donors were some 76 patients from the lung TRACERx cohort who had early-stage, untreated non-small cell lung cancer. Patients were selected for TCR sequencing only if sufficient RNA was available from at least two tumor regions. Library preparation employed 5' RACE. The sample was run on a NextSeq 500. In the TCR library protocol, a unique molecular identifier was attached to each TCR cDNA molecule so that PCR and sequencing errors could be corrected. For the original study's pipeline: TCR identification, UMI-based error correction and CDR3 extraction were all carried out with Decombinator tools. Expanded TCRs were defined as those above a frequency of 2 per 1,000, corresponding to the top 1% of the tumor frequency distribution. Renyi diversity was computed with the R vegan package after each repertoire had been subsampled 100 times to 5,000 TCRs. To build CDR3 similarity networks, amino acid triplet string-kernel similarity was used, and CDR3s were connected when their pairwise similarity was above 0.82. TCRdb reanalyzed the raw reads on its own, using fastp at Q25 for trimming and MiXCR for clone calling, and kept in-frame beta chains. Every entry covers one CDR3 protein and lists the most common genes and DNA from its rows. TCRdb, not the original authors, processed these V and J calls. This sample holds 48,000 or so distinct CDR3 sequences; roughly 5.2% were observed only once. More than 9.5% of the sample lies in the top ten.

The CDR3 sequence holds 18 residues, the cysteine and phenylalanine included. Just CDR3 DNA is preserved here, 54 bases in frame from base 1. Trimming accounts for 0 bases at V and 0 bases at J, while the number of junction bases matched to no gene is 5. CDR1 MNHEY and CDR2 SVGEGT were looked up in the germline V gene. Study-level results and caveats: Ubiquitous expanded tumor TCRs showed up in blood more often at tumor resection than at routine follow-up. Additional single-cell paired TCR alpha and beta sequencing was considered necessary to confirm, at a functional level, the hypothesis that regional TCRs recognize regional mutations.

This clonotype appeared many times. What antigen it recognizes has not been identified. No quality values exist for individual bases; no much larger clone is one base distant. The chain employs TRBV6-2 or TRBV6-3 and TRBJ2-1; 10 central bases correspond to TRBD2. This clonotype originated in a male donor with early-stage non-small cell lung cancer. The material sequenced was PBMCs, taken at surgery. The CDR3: CASSYSKASGSSYNEQFF. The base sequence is TGTGCCAGCAGTTACTCGAAGGCTAGCGGGAGCTCCTACAATGAGCAGTTCTTC.